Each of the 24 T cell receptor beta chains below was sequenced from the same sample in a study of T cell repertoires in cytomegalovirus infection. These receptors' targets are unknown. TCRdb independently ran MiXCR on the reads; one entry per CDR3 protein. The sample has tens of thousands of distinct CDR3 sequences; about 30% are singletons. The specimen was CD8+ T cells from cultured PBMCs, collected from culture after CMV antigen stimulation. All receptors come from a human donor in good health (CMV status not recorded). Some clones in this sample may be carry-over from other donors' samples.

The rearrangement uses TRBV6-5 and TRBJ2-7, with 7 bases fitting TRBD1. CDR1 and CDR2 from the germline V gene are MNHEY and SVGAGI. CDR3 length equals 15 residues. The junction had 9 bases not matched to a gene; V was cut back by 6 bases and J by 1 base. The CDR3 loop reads CASSWDSLGSYEQYF. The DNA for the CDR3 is TGTGCCAGCAGCTGGGACAGTCTCGGGTCCTACGAGCAGTACTTC.

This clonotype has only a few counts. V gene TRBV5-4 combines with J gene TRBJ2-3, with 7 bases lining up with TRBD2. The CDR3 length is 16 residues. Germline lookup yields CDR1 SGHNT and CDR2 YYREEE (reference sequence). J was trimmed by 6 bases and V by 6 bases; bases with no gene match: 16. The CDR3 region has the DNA TGTGCCAGCACCAAGGCCGGGACTACCACGTATGATACGCAGTATTTT. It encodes CASTKAGTTTYDTQYF. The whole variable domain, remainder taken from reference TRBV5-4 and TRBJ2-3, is ETGVTQSPTHLIKTRGQQVTLRCSSQSGHNTVSWYQQALGQGPQFIFQYYREEENGRGNFPPRFSGLQFPNYSSELNVNALELDDSALYLCASTKAGTTTYDTQYFGPGTRLTVL.

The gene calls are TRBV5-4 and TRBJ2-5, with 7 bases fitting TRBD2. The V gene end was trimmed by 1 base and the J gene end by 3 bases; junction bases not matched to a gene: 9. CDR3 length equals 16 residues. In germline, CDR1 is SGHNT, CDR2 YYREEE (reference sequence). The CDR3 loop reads CASSLFPGAGEETQYF. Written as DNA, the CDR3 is TGTGCCAGCAGCTTGTTTCCCGGGGCGGGAGAAGAGACCCAGTACTTC.

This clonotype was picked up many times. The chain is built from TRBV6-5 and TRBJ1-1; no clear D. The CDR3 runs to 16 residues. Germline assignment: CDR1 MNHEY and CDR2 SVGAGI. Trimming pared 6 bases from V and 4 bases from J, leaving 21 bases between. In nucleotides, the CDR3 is TGTGCCAGCAGCCGATCTCCATTATCGGAGGGCACTGAAGCTTTCTTT. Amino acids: CASSRSPLSEGTEAFF.

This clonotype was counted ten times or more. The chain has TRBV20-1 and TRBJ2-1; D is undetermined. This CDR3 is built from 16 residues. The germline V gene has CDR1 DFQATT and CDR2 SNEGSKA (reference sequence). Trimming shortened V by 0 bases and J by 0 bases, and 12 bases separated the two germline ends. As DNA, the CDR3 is TGCAGTGCTAGAGATCACGGAGAGCCCTCCTACAATGAGCAGTTCTTC. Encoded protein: CSARDHGEPSYNEQFF.

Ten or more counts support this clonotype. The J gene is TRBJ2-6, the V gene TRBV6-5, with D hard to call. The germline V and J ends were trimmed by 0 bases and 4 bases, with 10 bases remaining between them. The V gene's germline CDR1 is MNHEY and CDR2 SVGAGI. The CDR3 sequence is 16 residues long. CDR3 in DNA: TGTGCCAGCAGTTACTCGACCGGGTCGGGGGCCAACGTCCTGACTTTC. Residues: CASSYSTGSGANVLTF.

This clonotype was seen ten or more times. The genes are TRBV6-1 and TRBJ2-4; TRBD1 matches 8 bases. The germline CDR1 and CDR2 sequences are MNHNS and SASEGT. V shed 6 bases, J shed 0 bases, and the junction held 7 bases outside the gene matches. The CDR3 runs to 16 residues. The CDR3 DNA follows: TGTGCCAGCAGGCCCACAGGGGGTCTAGCCAAAAACATTCAGTACTTC. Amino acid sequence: CASRPTGGLAKNIQYF.

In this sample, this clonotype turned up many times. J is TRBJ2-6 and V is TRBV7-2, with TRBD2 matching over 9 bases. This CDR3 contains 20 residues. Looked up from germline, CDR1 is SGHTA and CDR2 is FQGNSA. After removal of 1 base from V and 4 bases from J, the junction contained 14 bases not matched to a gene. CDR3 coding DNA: TGTGCCAGCAGCTTAGACCCAGCGGGAGGCCTCTCTTGGGGGGCCAACGTCCTGACTTTC. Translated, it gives CASSLDPAGGLSWGANVLTF.

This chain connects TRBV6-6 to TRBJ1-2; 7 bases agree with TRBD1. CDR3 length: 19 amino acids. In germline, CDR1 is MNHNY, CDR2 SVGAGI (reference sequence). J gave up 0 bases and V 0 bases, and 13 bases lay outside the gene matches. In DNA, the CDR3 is TGTGCCAGCAGTTACTCAGGTTCCCCAGACAGGGACCCTAACTATGGCTACACCTTC. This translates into CASSYSGSPDRDPNYGYTF.

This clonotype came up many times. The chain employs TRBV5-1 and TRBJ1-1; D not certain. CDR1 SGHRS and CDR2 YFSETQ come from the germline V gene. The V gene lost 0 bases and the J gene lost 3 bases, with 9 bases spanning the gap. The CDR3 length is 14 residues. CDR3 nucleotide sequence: TGCGCCAGCAGCTTGGCCGTGGGAGACACTGAAGCTTTCTTT. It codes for CASSLAVGDTEAFF.

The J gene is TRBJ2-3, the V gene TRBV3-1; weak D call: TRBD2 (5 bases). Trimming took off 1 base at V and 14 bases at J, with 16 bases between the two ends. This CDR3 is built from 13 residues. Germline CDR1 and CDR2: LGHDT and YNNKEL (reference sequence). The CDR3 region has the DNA TGTGCCAGCAGCCAAGTAGACACGGGCCGGGGGTATTTT. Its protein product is CASSQVDTGRGYF.

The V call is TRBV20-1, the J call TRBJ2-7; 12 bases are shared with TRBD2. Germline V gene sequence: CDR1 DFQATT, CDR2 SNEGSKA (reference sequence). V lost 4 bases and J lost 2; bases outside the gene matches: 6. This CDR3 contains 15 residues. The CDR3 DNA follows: TGCAGTGCTACCGGGACTAGCGGGCTGACCTACGAGCAGTACTTC. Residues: CSATGTSGLTYEQYF.

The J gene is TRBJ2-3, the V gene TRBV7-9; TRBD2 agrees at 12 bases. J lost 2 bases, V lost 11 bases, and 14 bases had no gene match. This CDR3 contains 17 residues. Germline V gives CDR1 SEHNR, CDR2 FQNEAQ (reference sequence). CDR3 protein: CASSSSSGGAATDTQYF. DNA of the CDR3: TGTGCCTCTTCCTCCTCTAGCGGGGGGGCTGCCACAGATACGCAGTATTTT. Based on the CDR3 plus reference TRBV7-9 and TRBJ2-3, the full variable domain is DTGVSQNPRHKITKRGQNVTFRCDPISEHNRLYWYRQTLGQGPEFLTYFQNEAQLEKSRLLSDRFSAERPKGSFSTLEIQRTEQGDSAMYLCASSSSSGGAATDTQYFGPGTRLTVL.

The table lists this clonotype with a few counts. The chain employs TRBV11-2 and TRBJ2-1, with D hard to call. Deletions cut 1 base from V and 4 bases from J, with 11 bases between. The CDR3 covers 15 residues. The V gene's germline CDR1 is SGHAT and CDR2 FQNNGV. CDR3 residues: CASSLGLFVYNEQFF. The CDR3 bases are TGTGCCAGCAGCTTAGGGCTGTTCGTATACAATGAGCAGTTCTTC.

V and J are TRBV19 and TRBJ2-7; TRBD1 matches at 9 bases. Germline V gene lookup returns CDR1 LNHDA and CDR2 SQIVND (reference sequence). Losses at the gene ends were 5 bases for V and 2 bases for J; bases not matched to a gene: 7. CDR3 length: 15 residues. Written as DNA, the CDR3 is TGTGCCAGTAGTCCAGCGGACAGGGGCCCCTACGAGCAGTACTTC. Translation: CASSPADRGPYEQYF.

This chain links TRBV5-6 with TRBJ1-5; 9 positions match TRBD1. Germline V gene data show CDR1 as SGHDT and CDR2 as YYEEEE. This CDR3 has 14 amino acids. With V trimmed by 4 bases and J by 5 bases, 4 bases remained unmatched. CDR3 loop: CASSRGTGYQPQHF. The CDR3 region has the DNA TGTGCCAGCAGCCGCGGGACAGGGTATCAGCCCCAGCATTTT. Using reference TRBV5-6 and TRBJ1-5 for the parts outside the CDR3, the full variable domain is DAGVTQSPTHLIKTRGQQVTLRCSPKSGHDTVSWYQQALGQGPQFIFQYYEEEERQRGNFPDRFSGHQFPNYSSELNVNALLLGDSALYLCASSRGTGYQPQHFGDGTRLSIL.

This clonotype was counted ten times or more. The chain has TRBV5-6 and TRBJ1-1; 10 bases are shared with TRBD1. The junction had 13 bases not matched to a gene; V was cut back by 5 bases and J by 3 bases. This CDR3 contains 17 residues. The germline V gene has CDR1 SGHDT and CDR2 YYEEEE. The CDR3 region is CASRGGQGMKGDTEAFF. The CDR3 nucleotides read TGTGCCAGCAGAGGGGGACAGGGGATGAAGGGGGACACTGAAGCTTTCTTT.

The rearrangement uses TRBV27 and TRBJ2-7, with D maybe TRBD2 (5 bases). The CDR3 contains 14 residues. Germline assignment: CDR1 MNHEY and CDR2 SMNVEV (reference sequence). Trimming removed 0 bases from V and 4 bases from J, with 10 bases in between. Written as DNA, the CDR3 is TGTGCCAGCAGTTTATCCCTCGGGGAATACGAGCAGTACTTC. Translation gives CASSLSLGEYEQYF.

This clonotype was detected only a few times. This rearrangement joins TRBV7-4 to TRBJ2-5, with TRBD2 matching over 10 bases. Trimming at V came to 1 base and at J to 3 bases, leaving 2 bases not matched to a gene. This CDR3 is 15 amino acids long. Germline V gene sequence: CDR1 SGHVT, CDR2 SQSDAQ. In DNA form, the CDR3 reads TGTGCCAGCAGCTTAGACCTAGCGGGAGAAGAGACCCAGTACTTC. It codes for CASSLDLAGEETQYF.

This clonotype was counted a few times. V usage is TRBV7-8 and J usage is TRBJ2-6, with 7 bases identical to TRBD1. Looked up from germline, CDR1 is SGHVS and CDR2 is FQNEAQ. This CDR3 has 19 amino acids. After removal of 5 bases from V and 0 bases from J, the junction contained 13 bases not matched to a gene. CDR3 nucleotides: TGTGCCAGCAGCCTTTCTACCGGGACAGTCTTCTCTGGGGCCAACGTCCTGACTTTC. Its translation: CASSLSTGTVFSGANVLTF.

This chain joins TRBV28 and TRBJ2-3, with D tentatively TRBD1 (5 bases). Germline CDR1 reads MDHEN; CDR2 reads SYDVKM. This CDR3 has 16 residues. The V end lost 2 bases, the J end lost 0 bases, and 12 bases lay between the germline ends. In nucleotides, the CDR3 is TGTGCCAGCAGTTTACGCAACAGGATAAGCACAGATACGCAGTATTTT. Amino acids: CASSLRNRISTDTQYF.

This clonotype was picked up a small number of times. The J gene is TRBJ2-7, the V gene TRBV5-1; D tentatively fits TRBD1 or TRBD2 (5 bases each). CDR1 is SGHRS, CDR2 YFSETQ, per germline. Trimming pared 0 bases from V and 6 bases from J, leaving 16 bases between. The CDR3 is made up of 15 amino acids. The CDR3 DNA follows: TGCGCCAGCAGCTTGGCGATGCAGGGACGACTCGAGCAGTACTTC. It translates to CASSLAMQGRLEQYF. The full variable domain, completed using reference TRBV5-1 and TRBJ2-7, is KAGVTQTPRYLIKTRGQQVTLSCSPISGHRSVSWYQQTPGQGLQFLFEYFSETQRNKGNFPGRFSGRQFSNSRSEMNVSTLELGDSALYLCASSLAMQGRLEQYFGPGTRLTVT.

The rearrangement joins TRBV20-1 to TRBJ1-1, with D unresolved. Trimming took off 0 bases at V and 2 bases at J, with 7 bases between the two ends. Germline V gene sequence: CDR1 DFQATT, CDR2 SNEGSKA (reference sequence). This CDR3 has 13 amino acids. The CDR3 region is CSARDARNTEAFF. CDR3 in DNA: TGCAGTGCTAGAGATGCCAGAAACACTGAAGCTTTCTTT.

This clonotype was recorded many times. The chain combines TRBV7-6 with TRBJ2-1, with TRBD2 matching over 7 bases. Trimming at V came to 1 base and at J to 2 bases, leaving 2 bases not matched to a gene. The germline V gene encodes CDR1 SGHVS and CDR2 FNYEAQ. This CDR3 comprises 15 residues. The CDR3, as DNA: TGTGCCAGCAGCTTAGGCGGGAGTCCCTACAATGAGCAGTTCTTC. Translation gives CASSLGGSPYNEQFF.